Shown below are 21 T cell receptor beta chains from a single sample sequenced in a study of T cell repertoires in cytomegalovirus infection. Their recognized antigens are unknown. TCRdb re-called the reads with MiXCR, one entry per CDR3 protein. Of about 890,000 distinct CDR3 sequences in the sample, more than 25% were seen once. Source: cultured CD8+ T cells from PBMCs, taken from culture after CMV antigen stimulation. The origin of the receptors is a human donor in good health (CMV status not recorded). Some clones in this sample may be carry-over from other donors' samples.

The J gene is TRBJ2-5, the V gene TRBV12-3 or TRBV12-4; D remains ambiguous. There are 18 residues in the CDR3. V lost 5 bases to trimming and J lost 2 bases, with 24 bases between them. CDR3 in amino acids: CASSPRHGKRWDQETQYF. In DNA form, the CDR3 reads TGTGCCAGCAGTCCACGCCATGGGAAACGATGGGATCAAGAGACCCAGTACTTC.

Ten or more counts support this clonotype. The chain has TRBV12-5 and TRBJ1-2; D is unresolved. Trimming shortened V by 1 base and J by 6 bases, and 9 bases separated the two germline ends. Germline V gene lookup returns CDR1 LGHNT and CDR2 FRNRAP. The CDR3 covers 13 residues. The chain's CDR3 is CASGLGVGNGYTF. The CDR3 nucleotides read TGTGCTAGTGGTTTGGGGGTTGGAAATGGCTACACCTTC.

In its sample, this clonotype was seen many times. The chain joins TRBV7-6 to TRBJ2-5, with 13 bases aligning to TRBD2. The germline CDR1 and CDR2 sequences are SGHVS and FNYEAQ. This CDR3 is built from 16 residues. V lost 5 bases, J lost 3 bases, and 6 bases stayed unmatched. CDR3 protein: CASSQLAGGPEETQYF. The DNA of the CDR3 is TGTGCCAGCAGCCAACTAGCGGGGGGGCCAGAAGAGACCCAGTACTTC.

About this clonotype: This sequence may be a read error, since a much larger clone differs from it by one base. The chain links TRBV15 to TRBJ1-5, with 7 bases that match TRBD1. This CDR3 is 13 amino acids long. Germline V lookup: CDR1 LNHNV, CDR2 YYDKDF (reference sequence). CDR3 sequence (DNA): TGTACCACCGGGACACAGGGGCGTCAGCCCCAGCATTTT. Translation: CTTGTQGRQPQHF.

This clonotype appeared a few times. This chain joins TRBV4-2 and TRBJ1-5, with D perhaps TRBD1 (5 bases). The CDR3 is 18 amino acids. CDR1 and CDR2 (germline): LGHNA, YNFKEQ. Deletions cut 1 base from V and 11 bases from J, with 27 bases between. The CDR3 region has the DNA TGTGCCAGCAGCCAAGGCTATGTGCTTGGACCCGAGGGGATAGCCCAGCATTTT. This sequence encodes CASSQGYVLGPEGIAQHF.

This clonotype was found a few times. J is TRBJ1-2 and V is TRBV7-8; D ambiguous. The CDR3 loop spans 15 amino acids. Trimming took 1 base from V and 5 from J, leaving 14 bases between them. CDR1 SGHVS and CDR2 FQNEAQ come from the germline V gene. CDR3 in amino acids: CASSLEWPPGYGYTF. The CDR3 nucleotides read TGTGCCAGCAGCTTAGAGTGGCCCCCTGGTTATGGCTACACCTTC.

This clonotype occurred a few times. This rearrangement joins TRBV7-9 to TRBJ2-2, with 7 bases identical to TRBD1. J lost 13 bases, V lost 5 bases, and 7 bases had no gene match. This CDR3 contains 12 residues. Germline CDR1 reads SEHNR; CDR2 reads FQNEAQ (reference sequence). The CDR3: CASSHRQGWLFF. The CDR3 DNA is TGTGCCAGCAGCCACAGACAGGGTTGGCTGTTTTTT.

This clonotype appeared many times. This chain joins TRBV7-9 and TRBJ1-6; D might be TRBD1 (5 bases). Germline loops: CDR1 SEHNR, CDR2 FQNEAQ (reference sequence). This CDR3 contains 15 residues. V dropped 0 bases and J dropped 6 bases, with 9 bases sitting between them. The chain's CDR3 is CASSLAGRGNSPLHF. For the CDR3, the DNA is TGTGCCAGCAGCTTAGCGGGAAGGGGTAATTCACCCCTCCACTTT.

This clonotype came up a few times. The chain combines TRBV27 with TRBJ2-5; the D gene could be TRBD1 or TRBD2 (5 bases each). The length of the CDR3 is 19 residues. Per the germline V gene, CDR1 is MNHEY and CDR2 is SMNVEV (reference sequence). The V end lost 5 bases, the J end lost 5 bases, and 30 bases lay between the germline ends. CDR3 region: CASSPSGQGFVVFKETQYF. The CDR3 DNA reads TGTGCCAGCAGTCCTTCGGGGCAGGGTTTCGTGGTGTTTAAGGAGACCCAGTACTTC.

This clonotype was detected a few times. J is TRBJ1-4 and V is TRBV7-9; the D gene is possibly TRBD1 (5 bases). The CDR3 has 15 residues. Trimming cost V 4 bases and J 6 bases, with 15 bases left between them. The germline V gene encodes CDR1 SEHNR and CDR2 FQNEAQ (reference sequence). CDR3 nucleotide sequence: TGTGCCAGCAGCTCCTCGAGGCAGGGTGATGAAAAACTGTTTTTT. Translation gives CASSSSRQGDEKLFF. Full variable domain (rest looked up from reference TRBV7-9 and TRBJ1-4): DTGVSQNPRHKITKRGQNVTFRCDPISEHNRLYWYRQTLGQGPEFLTYFQNEAQLEKSRLLSDRFSAERPKGSFSTLEIQRTEQGDSAMYLCASSSSRQGDEKLFFGSGTQLSVL.

This clonotype was counted a few times. The gene calls are TRBV7-6 and TRBJ2-2; 11 bases agree with TRBD1. The CDR3 contains 17 residues. The V and J ends lost 3 bases and 7 bases, in that order; junction bases with no gene match: 10. From germline, CDR1 is SGHVS and CDR2 FNYEAQ. Here the CDR3 DNA reads TGTGCCAGCAGCTTCTCGGCCGGGACAGGGGGAATCGGGGAGCTGTTTTTT. Its translation: CASSFSAGTGGIGELFF.

The chain uses TRBV6-6 and TRBJ1-4; D call uncertain. The ends were cut back, 5 bases at V and 6 bases at J, with 10 bases in the middle. The CDR3 has 13 amino acids. The germline V gene has CDR1 MNHNY and CDR2 SVGAGI (reference sequence). The CDR3 loop is CASSDSGDEKLFF. The CDR3 DNA sequence: TGTGCCAGCAGTGATTCCGGAGATGAAAAACTGTTTTTT.

V usage is TRBV5-8 and J usage is TRBJ1-1; TRBD1 matches at 10 bases. CDR3 length: 14 residues. Trimming took 6 bases from V and 5 from J; bases not matched to a gene: 7. The germline V gene encodes CDR1 SGHTS and CDR2 YDEGEE. The CDR3 reads CASIADRGKTEAFF. The CDR3 nucleotides are TGTGCCAGCATCGCGGACAGGGGGAAAACTGAAGCTTTCTTT.

This clonotype was detected ten times or more. The gene calls are TRBV7-6 and TRBJ2-7; no definite D call. The V end was cut by 1 base, the J end by 4 bases, with 8 bases between. The CDR3 contains 13 residues. In germline, CDR1 is SGHVS, CDR2 FNYEAQ. The CDR3 DNA follows: TGTGCCAGCAGCTTAGGGTCCCTTTACGAGCAGTACTTC. Translating it yields CASSLGSLYEQYF.

This clonotype was seen a handful of times. V is TRBV27 and J is TRBJ2-7; D possibly corresponds to TRBD1 (6 bases). The germline CDR1 and CDR2 sequences are MNHEY and SMNVEV (reference sequence). The CDR3 spans 16 residues. V was cut by 5 bases and J by 4 bases, with 21 bases left in between. This CDR3 is CASSARNRDFAYEQYV. The CDR3, as DNA: TGTGCCAGCAGTGCCCGAAACAGGGATTTCGCGTACGAGCAGTACGTC.

This chain links TRBV7-9 with TRBJ2-5; D may be TRBD2 (6 bases). CDR1 SEHNR and CDR2 FQNEAQ come from the germline V gene (reference sequence). This CDR3 comprises 21 residues. Trimming stripped 1 base from V and 7 bases from J, with 34 bases between. DNA of the CDR3: TGTGCCAGCAGCTTAGTTGTCCGACTCACCGAGGGTCGCCGGGAGAAGGCGACCCAGTACTTC. Its translation: CASSLVVRLTEGRREKATQYF.

In this sample, this clonotype turned up a few times. The rearrangement uses TRBV7-3 and TRBJ1-4; TRBD1 agrees at 7 bases. Germline V gene data show CDR1 as SGHTA and CDR2 as FQGTGA. The CDR3 has 16 residues. V shed 5 bases, J shed 3 bases, and the junction held 9 bases outside the gene matches. The CDR3 here is CASSPYRGRSNEKLFF. The DNA for the CDR3 is TGTGCCAGCAGCCCGTACAGGGGCCGGTCTAATGAAAAACTGTTTTTT.

The gene calls are TRBV5-4 and TRBJ2-2; 9 nucleotides agree with TRBD1. CDR3 length equals 15 residues. Germline assignment: CDR1 SGHNT and CDR2 YYREEE (reference sequence). Germline trimming cut 3 bases from V and 7 bases from J; bases unmatched to any gene: 7. The CDR3 loop reads CASSYGQGIVGELFF. As DNA, the CDR3 is TGTGCCAGCAGCTACGGACAGGGGATAGTCGGGGAGCTGTTTTTT.

The gene calls are TRBV6-2 or TRBV6-3 and TRBJ2-1; D is ambiguous. The ends were cut back, 0 bases at V and 0 bases at J, with 9 bases in the middle. Germline lookup yields CDR1 MNHEY and CDR2 SVGEGT. The CDR3 runs to 16 residues. The CDR3 is CASSYSSRVSYNEQFF. CDR3 DNA: TGTGCCAGCAGTTACTCGTCCAGAGTCTCCTACAATGAGCAGTTCTTC.

The chain couples TRBV5-6 to TRBJ2-7; maybe TRBD2 (6 bases). Germline CDR1 is SGHDT and CDR2 is YYEEEE. This CDR3 contains 15 residues. Trimming shortened V by 3 bases and J by 5 bases, and 18 bases separated the two germline ends. The chain's CDR3 is CASSYGTAGGDEQYV. CDR3 bases: TGTGCCAGCAGCTACGGGACGGCAGGCGGGGACGAGCAGTACGTC.

This chain uses TRBV19 with TRBJ2-6; no firm D call. Germline V gene data show CDR1 as LNHDA and CDR2 as SQIVND (reference sequence). CDR3 length: 16 amino acids. V dropped 0 bases and J dropped 0 bases, with 6 bases sitting between them. CDR3 region: CASSIDRSSGANVLTF. DNA of the CDR3: TGTGCCAGTAGTATAGACAGGAGCTCTGGGGCCAACGTCCTGACTTTC.